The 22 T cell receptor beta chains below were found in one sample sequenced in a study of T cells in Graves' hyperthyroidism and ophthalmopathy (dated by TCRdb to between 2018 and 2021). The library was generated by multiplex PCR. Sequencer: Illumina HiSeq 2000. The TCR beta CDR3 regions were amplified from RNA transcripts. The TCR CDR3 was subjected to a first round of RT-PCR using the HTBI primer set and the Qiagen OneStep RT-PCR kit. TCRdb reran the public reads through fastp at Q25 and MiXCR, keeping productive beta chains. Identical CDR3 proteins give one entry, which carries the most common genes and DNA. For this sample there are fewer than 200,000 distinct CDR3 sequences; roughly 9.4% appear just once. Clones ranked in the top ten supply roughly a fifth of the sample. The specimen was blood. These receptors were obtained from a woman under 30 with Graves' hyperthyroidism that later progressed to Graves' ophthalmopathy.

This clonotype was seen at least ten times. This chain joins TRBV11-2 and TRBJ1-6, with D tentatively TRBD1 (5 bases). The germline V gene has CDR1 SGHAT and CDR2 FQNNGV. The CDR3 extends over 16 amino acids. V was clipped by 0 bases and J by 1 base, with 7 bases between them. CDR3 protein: CASSLERGSYNSPLHF. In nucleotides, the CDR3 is TGTGCCAGCAGCTTAGAAAGGGGTTCCTATAATTCACCCCTCCACTTT.

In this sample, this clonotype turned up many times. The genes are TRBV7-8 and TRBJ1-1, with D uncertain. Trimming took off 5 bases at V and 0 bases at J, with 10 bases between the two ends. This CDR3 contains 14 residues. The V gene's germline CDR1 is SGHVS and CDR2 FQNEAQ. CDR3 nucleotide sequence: TGTGCCAGCAGCCCCGGACGGCTGAACACTGAAGCTTTCTTT. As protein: CASSPGRLNTEAFF. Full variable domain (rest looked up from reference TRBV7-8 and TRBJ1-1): GAGVSQSPRYKVAKRGQDVALRCDPISGHVSLFWYQQALGQGPEFLTYFQNEAQLDKSGLPSDRFFAERPEGSVSTLKIQRTQQEDSAVYLCASSPGRLNTEAFFGQGTRLTVV.

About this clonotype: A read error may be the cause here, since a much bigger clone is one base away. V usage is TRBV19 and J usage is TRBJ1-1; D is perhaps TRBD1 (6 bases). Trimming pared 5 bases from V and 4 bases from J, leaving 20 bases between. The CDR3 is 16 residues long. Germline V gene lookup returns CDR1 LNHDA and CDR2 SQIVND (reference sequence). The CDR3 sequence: CASSLRTARRSTEAFF. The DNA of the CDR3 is TGTGCCAGTAGTCTCCGGACAGCCCGGCGTAGCACTGAAGCTTTCTTT.

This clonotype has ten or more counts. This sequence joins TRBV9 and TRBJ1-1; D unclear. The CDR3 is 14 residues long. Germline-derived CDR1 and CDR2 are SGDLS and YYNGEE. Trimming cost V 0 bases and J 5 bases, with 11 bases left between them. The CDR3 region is CASSVGASATEAFF. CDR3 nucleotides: TGTGCCAGCAGCGTAGGGGCTTCGGCAACTGAAGCTTTCTTT.

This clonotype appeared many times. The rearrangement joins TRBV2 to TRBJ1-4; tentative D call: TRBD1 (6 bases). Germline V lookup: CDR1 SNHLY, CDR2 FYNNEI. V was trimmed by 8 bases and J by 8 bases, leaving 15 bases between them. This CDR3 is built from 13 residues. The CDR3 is CASSPGAGEKLFF. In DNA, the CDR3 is TGTGCCAGCTCCCCGGGGGCCGGGGAAAAACTGTTTTTT.

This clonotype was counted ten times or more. The CDR3 DNA sequence: TGTGCCAGCAGTTACTCCCGGGACAGGGACAATCAGCCCCAGCATTTT. Its translation: CASSYSRDRDNQPQHF. The chain uses TRBV6-6 and TRBJ1-5; the match to TRBD1 covers 9 bases. This CDR3 region has 16 residues. Germline V lookup: CDR1 MNHNY, CDR2 SVGAGI (reference sequence). V lost 0 bases to trimming and J lost 3 bases; unmatched junction nucleotides: 3.

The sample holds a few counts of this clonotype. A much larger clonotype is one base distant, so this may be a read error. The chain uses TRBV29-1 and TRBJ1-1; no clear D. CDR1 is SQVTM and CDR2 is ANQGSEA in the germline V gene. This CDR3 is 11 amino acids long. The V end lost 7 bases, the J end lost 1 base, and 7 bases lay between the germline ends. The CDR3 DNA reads TGCAGCGCTGCGGGGAACACTGAAGCTTTCTTT. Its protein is CSAAGNTEAFF.

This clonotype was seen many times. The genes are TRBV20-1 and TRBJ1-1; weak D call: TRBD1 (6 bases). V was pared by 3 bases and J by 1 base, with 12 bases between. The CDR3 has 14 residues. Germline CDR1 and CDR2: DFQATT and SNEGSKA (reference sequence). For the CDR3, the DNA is TGCAGTGCTAGGGAGGGGGGTTCGAACACTGAAGCTTTCTTT. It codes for CSAREGGSNTEAFF.

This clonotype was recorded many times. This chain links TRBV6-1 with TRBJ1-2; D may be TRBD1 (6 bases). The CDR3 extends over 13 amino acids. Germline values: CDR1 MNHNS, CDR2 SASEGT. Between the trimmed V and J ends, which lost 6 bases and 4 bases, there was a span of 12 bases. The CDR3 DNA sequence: TGTGCCAGCAGAGAGACAGGCAGCTATGGCTACACCTTC. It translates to CASRETGSYGYTF.

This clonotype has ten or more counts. The CDR3 DNA reads as TGTGCCAGCTTACAGGGAAACTCCTACGAGCAGTACTTC. It encodes CASLQGNSYEQYF. This chain joins TRBV11-2 and TRBJ2-7, with a tentative D call TRBD1 (6 bases). The CDR3 sequence is 13 residues long. CDR1 SGHAT and CDR2 FQNNGV come from the germline V gene. V dropped 8 bases and J dropped 0 bases, with 11 bases sitting between them.

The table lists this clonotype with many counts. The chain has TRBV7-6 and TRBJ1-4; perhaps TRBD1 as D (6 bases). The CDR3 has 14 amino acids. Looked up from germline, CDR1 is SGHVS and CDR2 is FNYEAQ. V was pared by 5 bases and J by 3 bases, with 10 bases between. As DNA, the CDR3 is TGTGCCAGCAGCCAGGGGCATGCTAATGAAAAACTGTTTTTT. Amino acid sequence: CASSQGHANEKLFF. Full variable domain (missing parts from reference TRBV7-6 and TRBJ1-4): GAGVSQSPRYKVTKRGQDVALRCDPISGHVSLYWYRQALGQGPEFLTYFNYEAQQDKSGLPNDRFSAERPEGSISTLTIQRTEQRDSAMYRCASSQGHANEKLFFGSGTQLSVL.

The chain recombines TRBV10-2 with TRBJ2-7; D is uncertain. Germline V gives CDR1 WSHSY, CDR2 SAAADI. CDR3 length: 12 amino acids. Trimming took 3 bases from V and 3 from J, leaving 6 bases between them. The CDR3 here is CASSEVGYEQYF. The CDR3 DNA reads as TGCGCCAGCAGTGAAGTTGGCTACGAGCAGTACTTC.

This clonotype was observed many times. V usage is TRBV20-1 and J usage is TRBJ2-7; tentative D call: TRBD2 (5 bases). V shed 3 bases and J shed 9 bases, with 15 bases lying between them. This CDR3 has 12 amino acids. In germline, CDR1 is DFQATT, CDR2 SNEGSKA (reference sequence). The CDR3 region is CSASRSVAGQYF. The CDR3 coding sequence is TGCAGTGCTAGTCGTAGCGTAGCAGGGCAGTACTTC.

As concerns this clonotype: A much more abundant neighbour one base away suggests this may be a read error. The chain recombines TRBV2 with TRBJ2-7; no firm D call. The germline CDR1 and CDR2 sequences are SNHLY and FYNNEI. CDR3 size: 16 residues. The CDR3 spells CAGSEDWAVMSYEQYF. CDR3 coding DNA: TGTGCCGGCAGTGAAGATTGGGCAGTTATGTCCTACGAGCAGTACTTC.

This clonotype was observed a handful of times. The CDR3 protein is CASSLNRGINGYTF. In DNA, the CDR3 is TGTGCCAGTAGCCTTAACAGGGGGATTAATGGCTACACCTTC. This rearrangement joins TRBV19 to TRBJ1-2, with 8 bases identical to TRBD1. V shed 6 bases, J shed 6 bases, and the junction held 9 bases outside the gene matches. Germline loops: CDR1 LNHDA, CDR2 SQIVND (reference sequence). The CDR3 is 14 residues long. Complete variable domain (other parts from reference TRBV19 and TRBJ1-2): DGGITQSPKYLFRKEGQNVTLSCEQNLNHDAMYWYRQDPGQGLRLIYYSQIVNDFQKGDIAEGYSVSREKKESFPLTVTSAQKNPTAFYLCASSLNRGINGYTFGSGTRLTVV.

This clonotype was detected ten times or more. In DNA form, the CDR3 reads TGTGCCACCTCGACAGGAAGAGACTATGGCTACACCTTC. Translated, it gives CATSTGRDYGYTF. This chain connects TRBV6-1 to TRBJ1-2, with D maybe TRBD1 (6 bases). The CDR3 extends over 13 amino acids. V gave up 10 bases and J gave up 3 bases, with 15 bases separating them. The germline gives CDR1 MNHNS, CDR2 SASEGT.

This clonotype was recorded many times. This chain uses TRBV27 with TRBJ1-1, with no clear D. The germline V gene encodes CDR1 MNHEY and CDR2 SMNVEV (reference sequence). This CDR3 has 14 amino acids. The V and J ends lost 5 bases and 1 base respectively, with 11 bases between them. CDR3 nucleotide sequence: TGTGCCAGCAGTATCAGGACGGGGAACACTGAAGCTTTCTTT. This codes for CASSIRTGNTEAFF.

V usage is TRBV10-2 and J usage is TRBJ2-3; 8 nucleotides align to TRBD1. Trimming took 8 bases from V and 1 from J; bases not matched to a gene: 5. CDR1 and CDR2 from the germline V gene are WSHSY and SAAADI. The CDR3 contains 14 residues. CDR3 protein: CASGKTGGTDTQYF. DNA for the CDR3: TGCGCCAGCGGGAAGACAGGGGGCACAGATACGCAGTATTTT.

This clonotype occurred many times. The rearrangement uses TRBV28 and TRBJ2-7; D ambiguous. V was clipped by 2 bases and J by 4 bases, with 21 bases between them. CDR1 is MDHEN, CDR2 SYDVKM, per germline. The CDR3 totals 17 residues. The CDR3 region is CASSLRPSSPLEYEQYF. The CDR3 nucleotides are TGTGCCAGCAGTTTAAGGCCCTCCTCCCCTCTAGAGTACGAGCAGTACTTC. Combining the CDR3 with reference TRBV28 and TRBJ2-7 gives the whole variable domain DVKVTQSSRYLVKRTGEKVFLECVQDMDHENMFWYRQDPGLGLRLIYFSYDVKMKEKGDIPEGYSVSREKKERFSLILESASTNQTSMYLCASSLRPSSPLEYEQYFGPGTRLTVT.

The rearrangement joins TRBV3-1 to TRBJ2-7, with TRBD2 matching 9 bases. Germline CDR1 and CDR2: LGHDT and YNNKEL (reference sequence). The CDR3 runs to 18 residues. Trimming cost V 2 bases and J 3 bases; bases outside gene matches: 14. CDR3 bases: TGTGCCAGCAGCCAATTAGCGGGAGCTGAGGTTTATAGCTACGAGCAGTACTTC. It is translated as CASSQLAGAEVYSYEQYF.

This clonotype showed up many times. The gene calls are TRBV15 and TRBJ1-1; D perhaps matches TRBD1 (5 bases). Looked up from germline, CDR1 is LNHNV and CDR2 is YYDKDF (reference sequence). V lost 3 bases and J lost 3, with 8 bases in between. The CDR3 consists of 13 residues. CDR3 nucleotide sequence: TGTGCCACCAGCAGGGCAGGGTACACTGAAGCTTTCTTT. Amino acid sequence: CATSRAGYTEAFF.

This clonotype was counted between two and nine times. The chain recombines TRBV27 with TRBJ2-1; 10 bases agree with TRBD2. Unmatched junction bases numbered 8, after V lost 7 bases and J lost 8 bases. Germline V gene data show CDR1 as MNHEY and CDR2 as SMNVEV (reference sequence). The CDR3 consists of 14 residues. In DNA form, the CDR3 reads TGTGCCAGCAACCTAGCGGGAGAGAGGGATGAGCAGTTCTTC. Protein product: CASNLAGERDEQFF.